The present T cell receptor (beta chain) was sequenced within a study of response to subunit inactivated influenza vaccine. MiXCR was run by TCRdb on the RT-PCR reads, yielding one entry per CDR3 protein. The sample holds roughly 700,000 distinct CDR3 sequences, 15% to 19% seen once. General study results and limits: Researchers suggested that each seasonal influenza vaccination recruits few new T cells.

Germline V gene sequence: CDR1 MGHRA, CDR2 YSYEKL. Trimming took off 3 bases at V and 1 base at J, with 12 bases between the two ends. The CDR3 covers 16 residues. As to this clonotype: The antigen remains unidentified.

The J gene is TRBJ2-2, the V gene TRBV4-1, with D possibly matching TRBD1 (6 bases). The clonotype was recovered from a man aged 45 to 65 who received an inactivated influenza vaccine. Sample: PBMCs from blood, taken 11 to 12 days after vaccination. The CDR3 loop reads CASSQWGHLNTGELFF. DNA for the CDR3: TGCGCCAGCAGCCAGTGGGGACACTTGAACACCGGGGAGCTGTTTTTT.